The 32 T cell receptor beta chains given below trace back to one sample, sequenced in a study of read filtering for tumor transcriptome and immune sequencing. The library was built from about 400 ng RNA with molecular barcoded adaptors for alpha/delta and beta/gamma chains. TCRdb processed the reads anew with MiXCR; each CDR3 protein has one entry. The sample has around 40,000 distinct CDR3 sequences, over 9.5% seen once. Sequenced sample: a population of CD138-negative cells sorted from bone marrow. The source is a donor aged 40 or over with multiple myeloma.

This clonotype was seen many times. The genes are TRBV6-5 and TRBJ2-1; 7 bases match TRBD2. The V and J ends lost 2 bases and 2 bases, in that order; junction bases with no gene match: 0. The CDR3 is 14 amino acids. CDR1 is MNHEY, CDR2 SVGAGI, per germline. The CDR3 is CASSYGGAYNEQFF. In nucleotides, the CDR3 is TGTGCCAGCAGTTACGGGGGGGCCTACAATGAGCAGTTCTTC.

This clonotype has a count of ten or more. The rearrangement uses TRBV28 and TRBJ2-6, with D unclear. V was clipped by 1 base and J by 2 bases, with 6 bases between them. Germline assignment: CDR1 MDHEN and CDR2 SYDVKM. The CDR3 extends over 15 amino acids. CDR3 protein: CASSLLNPGANVLTF. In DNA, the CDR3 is TGTGCCAGCAGTTTATTAAATCCTGGGGCCAACGTCCTGACTTTC.

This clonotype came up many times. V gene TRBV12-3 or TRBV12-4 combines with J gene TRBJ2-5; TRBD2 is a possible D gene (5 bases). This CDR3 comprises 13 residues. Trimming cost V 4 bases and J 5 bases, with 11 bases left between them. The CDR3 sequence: CASSSGLWETQYF. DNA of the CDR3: TGTGCCAGCAGTTCAGGACTCTGGGAGACCCAGTACTTC.

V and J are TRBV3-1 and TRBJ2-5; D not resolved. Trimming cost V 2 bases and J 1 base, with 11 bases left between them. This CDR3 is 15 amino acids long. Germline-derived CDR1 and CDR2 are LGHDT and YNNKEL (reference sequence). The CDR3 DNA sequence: TGTGCCAGCAGCCAAACTCTGCGGTCCCAAGAGACCCAGTACTTC. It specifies CASSQTLRSQETQYF.

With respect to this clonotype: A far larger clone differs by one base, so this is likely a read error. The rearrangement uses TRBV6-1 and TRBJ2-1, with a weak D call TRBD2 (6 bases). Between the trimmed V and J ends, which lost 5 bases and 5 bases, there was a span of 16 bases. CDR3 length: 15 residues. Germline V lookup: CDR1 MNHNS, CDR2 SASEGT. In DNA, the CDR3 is TGTGCCAGCAGTCCCGGGGCTAGCGCAAACAATGAGCAGTTCTTC. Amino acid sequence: CASSPGASANNEQFF.

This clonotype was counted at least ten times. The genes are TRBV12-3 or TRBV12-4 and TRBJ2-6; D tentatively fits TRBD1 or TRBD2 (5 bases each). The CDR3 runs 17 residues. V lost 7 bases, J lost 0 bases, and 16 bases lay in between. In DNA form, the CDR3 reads TGTGCCAGCATAGGGCCCAGGGACCGCTCTGGGGCCAACGTCCTGACTTTC. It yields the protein CASIGPRDRSGANVLTF.

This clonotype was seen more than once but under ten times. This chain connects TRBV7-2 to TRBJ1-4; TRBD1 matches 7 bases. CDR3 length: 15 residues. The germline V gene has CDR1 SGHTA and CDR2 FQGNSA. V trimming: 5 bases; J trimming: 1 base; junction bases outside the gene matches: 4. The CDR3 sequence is CASSPYRGTNEKLFF. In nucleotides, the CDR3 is TGTGCCAGCAGCCCTTACAGGGGAACTAATGAAAAACTGTTTTTT.

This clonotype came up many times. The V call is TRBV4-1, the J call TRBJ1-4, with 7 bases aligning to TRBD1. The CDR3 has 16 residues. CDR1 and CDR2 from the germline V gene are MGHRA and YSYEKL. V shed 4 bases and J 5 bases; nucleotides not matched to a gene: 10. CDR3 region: CASSPRPGTVNEKLFF. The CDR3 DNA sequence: TGCGCCAGCAGCCCGCGTCCAGGGACAGTCAATGAAAAACTGTTTTTT.

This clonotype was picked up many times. The CDR3, as DNA: TGTGCCAGCAGCTTGGAACAATCGCAGTTCTTC. As protein: CASSLEQSQFF. The chain combines TRBV5-6 with TRBJ2-1; no reliable D call. There are 11 residues in the CDR3. From germline, CDR1 is SGHDT and CDR2 YYEEEE. Between the trimmed V and J ends, which lost 0 bases and 12 bases, there was a span of 7 bases.

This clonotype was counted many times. In DNA, the CDR3 is TGTGCCAGCAGCTTATTGGGGACAGGGTTGGTAGCCAAAAACATTCAGTACTTC. It codes for CASSLLGTGLVAKNIQYF. The V gene is TRBV7-8, the J gene TRBJ2-4, with TRBD1 identical over 9 bases. The CDR3 runs to 18 residues. With V trimmed by 2 bases and J by 0 bases, 8 bases remained unmatched. The germline V gene encodes CDR1 SGHVS and CDR2 FQNEAQ.

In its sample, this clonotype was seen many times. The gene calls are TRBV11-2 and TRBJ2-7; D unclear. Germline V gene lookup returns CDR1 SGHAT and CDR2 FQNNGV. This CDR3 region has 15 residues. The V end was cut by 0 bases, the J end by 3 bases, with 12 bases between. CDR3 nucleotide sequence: TGTGCCAGCAGCTTAGAAGCGCCCTCAATCTACGAGCAGTACTTC. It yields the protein CASSLEAPSIYEQYF.

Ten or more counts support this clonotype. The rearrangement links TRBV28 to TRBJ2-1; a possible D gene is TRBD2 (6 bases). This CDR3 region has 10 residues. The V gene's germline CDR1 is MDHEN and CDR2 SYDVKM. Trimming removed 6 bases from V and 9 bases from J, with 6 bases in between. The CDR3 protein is CASSGGEQFF. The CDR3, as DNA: TGTGCCAGCAGCGGGGGTGAGCAGTTCTTC.

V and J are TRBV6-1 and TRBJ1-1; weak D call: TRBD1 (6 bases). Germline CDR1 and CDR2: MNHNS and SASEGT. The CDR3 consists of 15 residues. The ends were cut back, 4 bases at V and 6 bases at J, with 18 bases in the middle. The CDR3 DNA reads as TGTGCCAGCAGTGCTAAACAGGGTGGAACTGCTGAAGCTTTCTTT. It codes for CASSAKQGGTAEAFF.

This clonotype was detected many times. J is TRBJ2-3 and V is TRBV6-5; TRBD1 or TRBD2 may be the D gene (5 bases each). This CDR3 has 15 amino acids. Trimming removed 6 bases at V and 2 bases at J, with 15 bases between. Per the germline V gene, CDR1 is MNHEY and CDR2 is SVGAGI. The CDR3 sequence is CASSPRDRHTDTQYF. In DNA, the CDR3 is TGTGCCAGCAGCCCCCGGGACCGCCACACAGATACGCAGTATTTT.

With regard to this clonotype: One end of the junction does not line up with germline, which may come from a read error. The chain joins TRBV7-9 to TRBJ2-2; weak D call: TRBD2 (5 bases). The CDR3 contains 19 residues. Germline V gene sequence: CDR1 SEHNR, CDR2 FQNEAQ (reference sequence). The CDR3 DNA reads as TGTGCCAGCAGCTTAGTTCTGACATTTCCCCCCCCGAACACCGGGGAGCTGCTTTTT. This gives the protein CASSLVLTFPPPNTGELLF.

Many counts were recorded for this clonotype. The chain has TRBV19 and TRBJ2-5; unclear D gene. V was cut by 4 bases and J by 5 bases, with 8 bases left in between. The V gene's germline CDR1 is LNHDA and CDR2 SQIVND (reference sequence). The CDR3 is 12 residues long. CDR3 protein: CASSNPPETQYF. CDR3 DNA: TGTGCCAGTAGTAACCCTCCGGAGACCCAGTACTTC.

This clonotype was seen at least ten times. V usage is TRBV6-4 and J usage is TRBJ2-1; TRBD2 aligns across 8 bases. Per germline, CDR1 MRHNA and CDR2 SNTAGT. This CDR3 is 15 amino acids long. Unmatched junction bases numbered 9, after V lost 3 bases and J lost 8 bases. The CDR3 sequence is CASSEIAGGSYEQFF. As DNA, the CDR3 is TGTGCCAGCAGTGAGATTGCGGGGGGATCATATGAGCAGTTCTTC.

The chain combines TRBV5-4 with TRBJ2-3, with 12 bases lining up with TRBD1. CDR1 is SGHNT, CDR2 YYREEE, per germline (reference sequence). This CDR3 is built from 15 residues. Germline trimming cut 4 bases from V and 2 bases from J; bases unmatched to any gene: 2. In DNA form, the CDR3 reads TGTGCCAGCAGCGGGGACAGGGGGCACACAGATACGCAGTATTTT. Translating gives CASSGDRGHTDTQYF.

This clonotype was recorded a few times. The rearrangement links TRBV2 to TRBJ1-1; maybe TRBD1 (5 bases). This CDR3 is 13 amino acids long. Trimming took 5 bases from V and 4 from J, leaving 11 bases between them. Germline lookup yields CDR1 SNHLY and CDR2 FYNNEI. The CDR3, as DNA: TGTGCCAGCAGTAGGCAGGGCAGCACTGAAGCTTTCTTT. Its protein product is CASSRQGSTEAFF.

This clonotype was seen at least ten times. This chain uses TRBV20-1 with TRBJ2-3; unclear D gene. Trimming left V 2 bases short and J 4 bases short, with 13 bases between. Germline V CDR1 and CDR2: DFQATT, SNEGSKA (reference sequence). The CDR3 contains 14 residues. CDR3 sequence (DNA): TGCAGTGCTAGAATGAGGAGAGGTGCAGATACGCAGTATTTT. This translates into CSARMRRGADTQYF.

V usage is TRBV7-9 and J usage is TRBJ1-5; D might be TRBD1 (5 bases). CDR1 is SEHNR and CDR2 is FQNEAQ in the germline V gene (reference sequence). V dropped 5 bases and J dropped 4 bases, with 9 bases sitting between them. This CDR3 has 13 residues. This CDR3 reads CASSLQENQPQHF. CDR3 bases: TGTGCCAGCAGCCTACAGGAGAATCAGCCCCAGCATTTT.

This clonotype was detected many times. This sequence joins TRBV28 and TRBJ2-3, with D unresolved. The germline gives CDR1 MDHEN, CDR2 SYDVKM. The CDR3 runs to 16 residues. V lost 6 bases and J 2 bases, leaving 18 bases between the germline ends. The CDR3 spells CASSWDSPSFTDTQYF. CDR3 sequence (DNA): TGTGCCAGCAGCTGGGATTCGCCGTCGTTCACAGATACGCAGTATTTT.

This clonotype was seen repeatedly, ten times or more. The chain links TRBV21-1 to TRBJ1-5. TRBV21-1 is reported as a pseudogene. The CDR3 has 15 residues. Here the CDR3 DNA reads TGTGCCAGCAGCACCCCGATCGCGGACAATCAGCCCCAGCATTTT. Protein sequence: CASSTPIADNQPQHF.

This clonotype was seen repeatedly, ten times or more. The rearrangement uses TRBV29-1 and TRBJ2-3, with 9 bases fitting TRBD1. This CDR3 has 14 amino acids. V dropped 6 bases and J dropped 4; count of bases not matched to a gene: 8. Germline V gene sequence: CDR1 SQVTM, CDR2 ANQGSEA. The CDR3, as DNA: TGCAGCGTGGCCGGGACAGGGACCTCAGATACGCAGTATTTT. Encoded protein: CSVAGTGTSDTQYF.

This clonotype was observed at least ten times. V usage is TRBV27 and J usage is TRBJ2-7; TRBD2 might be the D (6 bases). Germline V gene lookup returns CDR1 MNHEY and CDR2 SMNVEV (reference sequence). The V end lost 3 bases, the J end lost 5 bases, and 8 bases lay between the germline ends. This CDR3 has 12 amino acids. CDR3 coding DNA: TGTGCCAGCAGTTTTTCGGGGGACGAGCAGTACTTC. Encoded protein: CASSFSGDEQYF.

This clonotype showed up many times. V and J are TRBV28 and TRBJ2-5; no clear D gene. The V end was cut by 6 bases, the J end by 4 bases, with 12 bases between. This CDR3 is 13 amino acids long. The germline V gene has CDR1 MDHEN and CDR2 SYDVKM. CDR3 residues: CASRSLGRETQYF. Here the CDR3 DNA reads TGTGCCAGCAGGTCGCTAGGGCGAGAGACCCAGTACTTC.

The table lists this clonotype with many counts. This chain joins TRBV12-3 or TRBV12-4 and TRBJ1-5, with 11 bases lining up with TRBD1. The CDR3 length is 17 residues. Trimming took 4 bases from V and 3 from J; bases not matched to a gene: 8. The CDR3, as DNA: TGTGCCAGCAGTTCATCCCGGACAGGGGGCATCAATCAGCCCCAGCATTTT. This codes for CASSSSRTGGINQPQHF.

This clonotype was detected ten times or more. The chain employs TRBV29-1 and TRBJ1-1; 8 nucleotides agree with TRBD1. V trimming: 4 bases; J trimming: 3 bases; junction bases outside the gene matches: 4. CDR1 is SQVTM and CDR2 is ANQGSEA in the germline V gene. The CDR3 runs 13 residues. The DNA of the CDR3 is TGCAGCGTTGTGACAGGGGAGGACACTGAAGCTTTCTTT. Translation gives CSVVTGEDTEAFF. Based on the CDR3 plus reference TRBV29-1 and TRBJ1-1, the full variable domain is SAVISQKPSRDICQRGTSLTIQCQVDSQVTMMFWYRQQPGQSLTLIATANQGSEATYESGFVIDKFPISRPNLTFSTLTVSNMSPEDSSIYLCSVVTGEDTEAFFGQGTRLTVV.

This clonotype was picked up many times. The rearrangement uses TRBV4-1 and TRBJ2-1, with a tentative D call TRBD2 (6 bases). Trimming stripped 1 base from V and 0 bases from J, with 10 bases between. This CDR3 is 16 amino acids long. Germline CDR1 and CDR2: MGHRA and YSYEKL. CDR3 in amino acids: CASSQGGVFSYNEQFF. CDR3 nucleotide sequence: TGCGCCAGCAGCCAAGGCGGGGTCTTCTCCTACAATGAGCAGTTCTTC.

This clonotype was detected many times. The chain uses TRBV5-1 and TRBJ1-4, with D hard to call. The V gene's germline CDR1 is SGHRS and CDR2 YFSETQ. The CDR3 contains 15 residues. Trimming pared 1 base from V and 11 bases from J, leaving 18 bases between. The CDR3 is CASSLRESEFAKLFF. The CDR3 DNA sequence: TGCGCCAGCAGCTTGAGGGAGTCCGAATTTGCGAAACTGTTTTTT.

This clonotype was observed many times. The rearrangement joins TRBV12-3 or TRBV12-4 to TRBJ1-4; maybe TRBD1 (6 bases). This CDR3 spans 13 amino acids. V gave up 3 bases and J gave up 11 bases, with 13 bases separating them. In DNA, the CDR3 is TGTGCCAGCAGTTTGGGGGGCGGGTCTAAACTGTTTTTT. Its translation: CASSLGGGSKLFF.

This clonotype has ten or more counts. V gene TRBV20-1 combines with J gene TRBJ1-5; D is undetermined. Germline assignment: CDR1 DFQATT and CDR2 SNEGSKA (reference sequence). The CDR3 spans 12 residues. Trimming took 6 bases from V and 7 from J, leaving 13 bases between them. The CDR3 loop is CSARPGLQPQHF. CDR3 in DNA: TGCAGTGCCAGGCCGGGTCTACAGCCCCAGCATTTT.